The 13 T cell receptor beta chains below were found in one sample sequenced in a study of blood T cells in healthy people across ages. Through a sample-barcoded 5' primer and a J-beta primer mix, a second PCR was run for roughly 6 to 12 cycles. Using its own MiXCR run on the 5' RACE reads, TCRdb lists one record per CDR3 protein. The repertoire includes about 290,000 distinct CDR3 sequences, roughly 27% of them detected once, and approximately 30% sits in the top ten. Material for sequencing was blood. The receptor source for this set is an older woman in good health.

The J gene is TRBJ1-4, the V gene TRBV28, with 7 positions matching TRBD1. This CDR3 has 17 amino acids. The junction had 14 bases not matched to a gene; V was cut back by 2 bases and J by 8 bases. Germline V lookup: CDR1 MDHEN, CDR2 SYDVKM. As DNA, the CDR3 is TGTGCCAGCAGTTTACAAGGAGCAGGGGGAACCTCAGAAAAACTGTTTTTT. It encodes CASSLQGAGGTSEKLFF.

CDR3: CSVADGIQGGANVLTF. The CDR3 DNA follows: TGCAGCGTTGCGGACGGGATTCAGGGGGGGGCCAACGTCCTGACTTTC. The chain carries TRBV29-1 and TRBJ2-6, with a weak D call TRBD1 (6 bases). CDR1 is SQVTM, CDR2 ANQGSEA, per germline. Trimming took 4 bases from V and 4 from J, leaving 17 bases between them. This CDR3 has 16 residues.

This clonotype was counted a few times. CDR3 coding DNA: TGTGCCAGCAGTTTACTAGGACGGGAAAAACTGTTTTTT. Translation: CASSLLGREKLFF. The genes are TRBV12-3 or TRBV12-4 and TRBJ1-4; D uncertain. The V end lost 2 bases, the J end lost 8 bases, and 9 bases lay between the germline ends. The CDR3 length is 13 residues.

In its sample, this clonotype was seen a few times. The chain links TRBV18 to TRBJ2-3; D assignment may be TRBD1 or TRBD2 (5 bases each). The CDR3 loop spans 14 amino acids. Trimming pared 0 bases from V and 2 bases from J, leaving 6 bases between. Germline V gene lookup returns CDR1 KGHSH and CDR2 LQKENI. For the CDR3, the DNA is TGTGCCAGCTCACCACCGGGGGACACAGATACGCAGTATTTT. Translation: CASSPPGDTDTQYF.

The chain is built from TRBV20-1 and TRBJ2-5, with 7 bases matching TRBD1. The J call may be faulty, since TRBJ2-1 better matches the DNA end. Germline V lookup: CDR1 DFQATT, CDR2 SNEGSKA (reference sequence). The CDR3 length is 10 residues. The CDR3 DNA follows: TGCAGTGCACTACAGGGGATGCAGTTCTTC. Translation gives CSALQGMQFF.

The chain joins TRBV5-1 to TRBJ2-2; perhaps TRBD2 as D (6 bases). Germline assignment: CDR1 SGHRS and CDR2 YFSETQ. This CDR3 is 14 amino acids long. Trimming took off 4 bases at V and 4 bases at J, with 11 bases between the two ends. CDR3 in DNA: TGCGCCAGCAGCCGGGGACTCAGCACCGGGGAGCTGTTTTTT. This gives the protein CASSRGLSTGELFF.

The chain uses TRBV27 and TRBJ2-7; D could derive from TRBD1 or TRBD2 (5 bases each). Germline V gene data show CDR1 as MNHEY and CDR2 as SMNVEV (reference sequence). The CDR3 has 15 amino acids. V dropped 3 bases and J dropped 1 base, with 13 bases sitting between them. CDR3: CASSLRGVGSYEQYF. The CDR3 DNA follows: TGTGCCAGCAGTTTGAGGGGAGTAGGATCCTACGAGCAGTACTTC.

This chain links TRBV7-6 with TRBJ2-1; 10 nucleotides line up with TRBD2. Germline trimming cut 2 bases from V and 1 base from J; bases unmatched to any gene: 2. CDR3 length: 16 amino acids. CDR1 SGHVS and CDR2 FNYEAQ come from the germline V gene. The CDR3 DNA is TGTGCCAGCAGCTTACCAGCGGGAGGGTCCTACAATGAGCAGTTCTTC. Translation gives CASSLPAGGSYNEQFF.

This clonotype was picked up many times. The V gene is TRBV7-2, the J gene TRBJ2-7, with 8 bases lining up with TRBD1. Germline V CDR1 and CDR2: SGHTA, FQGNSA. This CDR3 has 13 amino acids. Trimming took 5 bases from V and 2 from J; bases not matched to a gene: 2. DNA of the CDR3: TGTGCCAGCAGCCCGACAGGGGCCTACGAGCAGTACTTC. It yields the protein CASSPTGAYEQYF.

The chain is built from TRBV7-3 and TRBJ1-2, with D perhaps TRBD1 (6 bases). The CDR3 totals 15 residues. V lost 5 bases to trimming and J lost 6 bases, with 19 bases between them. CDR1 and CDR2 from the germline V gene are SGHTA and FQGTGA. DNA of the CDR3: TGTGCCAGCAGCCCAGCCCGGGGGCGCGTCGATGGCTACACCTTC. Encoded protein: CASSPARGRVDGYTF.

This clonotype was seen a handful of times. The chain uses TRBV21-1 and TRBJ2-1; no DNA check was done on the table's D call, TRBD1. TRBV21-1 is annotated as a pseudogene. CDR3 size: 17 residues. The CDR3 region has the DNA TGTGCCAGCAGCATGACAGTTTTCTTTACCACCTACAATGAGCAGTTCTTC. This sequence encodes CASSMTVFFTTYNEQFF.

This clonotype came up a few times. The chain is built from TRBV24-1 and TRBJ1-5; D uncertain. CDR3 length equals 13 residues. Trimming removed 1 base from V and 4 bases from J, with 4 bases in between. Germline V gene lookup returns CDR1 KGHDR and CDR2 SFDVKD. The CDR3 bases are TGTGCCACCAGTGATTTTGGGAATCAGCCCCAGCATTTT. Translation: CATSDFGNQPQHF.

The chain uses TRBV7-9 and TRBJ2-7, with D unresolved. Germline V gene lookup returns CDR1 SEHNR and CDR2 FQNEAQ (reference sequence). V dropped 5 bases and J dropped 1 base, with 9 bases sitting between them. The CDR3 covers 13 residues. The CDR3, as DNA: TGTGCCAGCAGCGCCTCCGTATCCTACGAGCAGTACTTC. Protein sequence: CASSASVSYEQYF.